This is a list of T cell receptor beta chains from one sample in a study of vaccination and CD4 T cells after COVID-19. These receptors' antigens are unknown. TCRdb independently ran MiXCR on the PCR reads; one entry per CDR3 protein. The sample has under 30,000 distinct CDR3 sequences; 35% to 40% are singletons. This specimen consisted of CD4+ T cells from blood, cultured in vitro, obtained about 7 months after SARS-CoV-2 vaccination. These receptors all come from a human donor who had recovered from COVID-19. The CDR3 runs from the conserved cysteine through the conserved F or W. A D gene is named only where the DNA matches it firmly. Size is stated for part of the rows, as once, few or many counts, or as a class when the clone is expanded.

15,.,.,TRBV19,TRBJ2-5,CASSWGGQPGETQYF,TGTGCCAGTAGTTGGGGAGGACAGCCCGGGGAGACCCAGTACTTC
14,TRBD1,.,TRBV7-9,TRBJ1-4,CASSRWSGGEKLFF,TGTGCCAGCAGCAGGTGGTCAGGGGGTGAAAAACTGTTTTTT
14,.,.,TRBV6-2/TRBV6-3,TRBJ2-7,CASSYVDRTYEQYF,TGTGCCAGCAGTTACGTGGACAGAACATACGAGCAGTACTTC
14,TRBD2,few,TRBV5-6,TRBJ2-5,CASSSRGGTETQYF,TGTGCCAGCAGCTCCCGGGGGGGAACGGAGACCCAGTACTTC
14,.,few,TRBV19,TRBJ2-5,CASSEQGGRETQYF,TGTGCCAGTAGTGAACAGGGCGGACGGGAGACCCAGTACTTC
11,.,.,TRBV28,TRBJ2-7,CASSLTGEQYF,TGTGCCAGCAGTTTAACCGGCGAGCAGTACTTC
16,.,.,TRBV6-1,TRBJ1-6,CASVAGGAAYNSPLHF,TGTGCCAGCGTCGCGGGGGGGGCGGCCTATAATTCACCCCTCCACTTT
14,.,few,TRBV7-3,TRBJ2-3,CASSSLLPTDTQYF,TGTGCCAGCAGCTCCCTCCTCCCCACAGATACGCAGTATTTT
14,.,once,TRBV28,TRBJ2-2,CASSPALGDGELFF,TGTGCCAGCAGCCCGGCCTTGGGGGACGGGGAGCTGTTTTTT
16,TRBD2,.,TRBV10-2,TRBJ2-7,CASSEGVAGGTYEQYF,TGCGCCAGCAGTGAAGGGGTAGCGGGAGGCACCTACGAGCAGTACTTC
15,TRBD2,.,TRBV27,TRBJ2-5,CASSPRLAGTETQYF,TGTGCCAGCAGTCCGAGACTAGCGGGAACTGAGACCCAGTACTTC
15,.,.,TRBV12-3/TRBV12-4,TRBJ1-5,CAIGIGDAGVQPQHF,TGTGCCATCGGAATAGGGGACGCAGGGGTTCAGCCCCAGCATTTT
14,TRBD1,few,TRBV28,TRBJ1-2,CASSFTDRASGYTF,TGTGCCAGCAGTTTCACGGACAGGGCGTCGGGCTACACCTTC
13,.,.,TRBV20-1,TRBJ2-3,CSARANGADTQYF,TGCAGTGCTAGGGCCAACGGGGCAGATACGCAGTATTTT
15,TRBD2,.,TRBV5-4,TRBJ2-1,CASSGGLAGSNEQFF,TGTGCCAGCAGCGGGGGACTAGCGGGGTCCAATGAGCAGTTCTTC
14,.,few,TRBV7-6,TRBJ1-2,CASSLAAGSYGYTF,TGTGCCAGCAGCTTAGCGGCGGGGAGTTATGGCTACACCTTC
15,.,.,TRBV7-2,TRBJ1-5,CASTRGLYDGQPQHF,TGTGCCAGCACACGTGGGTTATACGACGGTCAGCCCCAGCATTTT
14,TRBD1,.,TRBV7-2,TRBJ1-1,CASSLRGGRTEAFF,TGTGCCAGCAGCCTCAGGGGGGGCAGGACTGAAGCTTTCTTT
14,.,.,TRBV6-5,TRBJ1-6,CASSYGTRDSPLHF,TGTGCCAGCAGTTACGGGACTAGGGATTCACCCCTCCACTTT